The clone carrying this T cell receptor beta chain was counted only a few times. Its antigen is not identified. J was trimmed by 1 base and V by 0 bases; bases with no gene match: 10. CDR1 is SNHLY, CDR2 FYNNEI, per germline. The CDR3 totals 21 residues. TCR beta CDR3 regions were amplified from RNA transcripts. First-round RT-PCR targeting the TCR CDR3 was performed with the HTBI primer set. One entry per CDR3 protein results from TCRdb running MiXCR on the multiplex PCR reads. The sample contains about 610,000 distinct CDR3 sequences, over 12% of which appear only once. This specimen comes from a study of T cells in Graves' hyperthyroidism and ophthalmopathy. General study findings and limits: Most thyroid clonotypes expanded above 0.001 appeared in blood too. Before onset, ophthalmopathy was predicted by the model a median approximately 6.7 months earlier.

Ophthalmopathy cases scored 3 or more on the Clinical Activity Score and 4 or more on NOSPECS grade, with duration below 3 months. This TCR derives from a woman aged 35 to 49 with Graves' ophthalmopathy. The chain combines TRBV2 with TRBJ2-6; 12 bases align to TRBD1. Sequenced: blood. The CDR3 is CASSEAQGQGALMSGANVLTF. The CDR3 bases are TGTGCCAGCAGTGAAGCGCAGGGACAGGGGGCCTTGATGTCTGGGGCCAACGTCCTGACTTTC.